This T cell receptor beta chain was identified during a study of T cell changes during pregnancy in multiple sclerosis. CDR1 is MNHEY and CDR2 is SMNVEV in the germline V gene (reference sequence). V lost 6 bases and J lost 5; bases outside the gene matches: 10. This CDR3 contains 16 residues. Libraries were prepared by immunoSEQ multiplex PCR; TCRdb keeps only in-frame clonotypes and omits some of them. In the table there are tens of thousands of clones, 88% of which are singletons. The V gene is TRBV27, the J gene TRBJ2-5; TRBD2 matches 12 bases. The sequenced sample was CD8+ T cells from peripheral blood mononuclear cells, obtained after pregnancy. The TCR was taken from a female donor in good health, enrolled as a control in a pregnancy study. The CDR3 sequence: CASRVASGGAQETQYF. The CDR3 DNA reads TGTGCCAGCAGGGTGGCTAGCGGGGGGGCCCAGGAGACCCAGTACTTC.